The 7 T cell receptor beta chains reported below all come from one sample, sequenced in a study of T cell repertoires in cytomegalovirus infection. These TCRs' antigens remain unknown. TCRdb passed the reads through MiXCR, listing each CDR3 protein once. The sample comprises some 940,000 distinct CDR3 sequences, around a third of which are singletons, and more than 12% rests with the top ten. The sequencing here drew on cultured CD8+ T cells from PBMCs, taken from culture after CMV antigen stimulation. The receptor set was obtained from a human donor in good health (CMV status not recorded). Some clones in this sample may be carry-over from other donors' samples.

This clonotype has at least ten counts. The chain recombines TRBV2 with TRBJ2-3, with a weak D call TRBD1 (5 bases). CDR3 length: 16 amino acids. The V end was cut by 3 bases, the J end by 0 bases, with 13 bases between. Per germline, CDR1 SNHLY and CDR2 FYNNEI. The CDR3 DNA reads TGTGCCAGCAGTGAGGGGCTCCAACCTAGCACAGATACGCAGTATTTT. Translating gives CASSEGLQPSTDTQYF.

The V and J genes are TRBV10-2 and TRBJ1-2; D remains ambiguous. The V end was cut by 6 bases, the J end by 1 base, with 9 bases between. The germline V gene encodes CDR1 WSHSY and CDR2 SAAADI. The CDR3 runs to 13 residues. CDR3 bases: TGCGCCAGCAGCTTTCAGGTTAACTATGGCTACACCTTC. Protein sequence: CASSFQVNYGYTF.

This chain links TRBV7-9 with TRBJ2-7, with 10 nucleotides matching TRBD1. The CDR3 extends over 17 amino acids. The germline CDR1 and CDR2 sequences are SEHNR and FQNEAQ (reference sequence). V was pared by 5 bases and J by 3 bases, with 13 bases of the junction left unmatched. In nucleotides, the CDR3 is TGTGCCAGCAGCCCCCACTCCGGAGGACAGGGGGGCTACGAGCAGTACTTC. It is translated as CASSPHSGGQGGYEQYF. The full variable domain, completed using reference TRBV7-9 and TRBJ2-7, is DTGVSQNPRHKITKRGQNVTFRCDPISEHNRLYWYRQTLGQGPEFLTYFQNEAQLEKSRLLSDRFSAERPKGSFSTLEIQRTEQGDSAMYLCASSPHSGGQGGYEQYFGPGTRLTVT.

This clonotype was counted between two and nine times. DNA of the CDR3: TGTGCCAGCAGGGTAGGATCGGGGGCTCGTGGCTACACCTTC. Its protein product is CASRVGSGARGYTF. The V and J genes are TRBV12-3 or TRBV12-4 and TRBJ1-2, with D possibly being TRBD1 (6 bases). The CDR3 length is 14 residues. V lost 6 bases, J lost 7 bases, and 18 bases lay in between.

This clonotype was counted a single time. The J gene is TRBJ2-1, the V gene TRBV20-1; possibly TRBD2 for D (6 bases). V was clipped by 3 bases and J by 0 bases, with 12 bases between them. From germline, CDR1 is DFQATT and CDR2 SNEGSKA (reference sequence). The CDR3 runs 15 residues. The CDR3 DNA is TGCAGTGCTAGCCTAGCGCTTAGCTCCTACAATGAGCAGTTCTTC. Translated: CSASLALSSYNEQFF.

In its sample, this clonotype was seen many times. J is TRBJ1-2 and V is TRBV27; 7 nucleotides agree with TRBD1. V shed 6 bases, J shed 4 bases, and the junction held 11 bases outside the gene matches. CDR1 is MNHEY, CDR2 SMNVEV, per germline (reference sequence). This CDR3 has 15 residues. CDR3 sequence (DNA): TGTGCCAGCAGAAGGGGGCCACAGGGGTCCTATGGCTACACCTTC. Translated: CASRRGPQGSYGYTF.

Here the CDR3 DNA reads TGCGCCATCCAGGACGGAAATCAGCCCCAGCATTTT. This encodes CAIQDGNQPQHF. The genes are TRBV10-2 and TRBJ1-5; D uncertain. V shed 10 bases and J shed 4 bases, with 11 bases lying between them. There are 12 residues in the CDR3. Germline V lookup: CDR1 WSHSY, CDR2 SAAADI.